Listed below are T cell receptor beta chains from one sample, sequenced in a study of T cell changes during pregnancy in multiple sclerosis. The method was immunoSEQ multiplex PCR; TCRdb's version includes in-frame clones alone and lacks a portion of them. The table shows about 32,000 clones, with about 92% occurring only once. This specimen was CD4+ T cells from peripheral blood mononuclear cells, taken in the second trimester of pregnancy. The receptor source for this set is a female donor with multiple sclerosis, enrolled in a pregnancy study. The CDR3 runs from the conserved cysteine through the conserved F or W. D genes are given only for firm matches. Clone size is stated in some rows and not others, as once, few, many or a class when expanded.

CDR3 DNA: TGTGCCAGCAGTTACGAGGGCTTCGAGCAGTACTTC; CDR3 protein: CASSYEGFEQYF; clone size: .; D gene: .; V gene: TRBV6-6; J gene: TRBJ2-7
CDR3 DNA: TGTGCCACGTCTAGCGGGAGGGCCGGGGAGACCCAGTACTTC; CDR3 protein: CATSSGRAGETQYF; clone size: .; D gene: TRBD2; V gene: TRBV2; J gene: TRBJ2-5
CDR3 DNA: TGTGCCAGCAGCTTAGGGGGACAGATTAGGGAGCCCCAGCATTTT; CDR3 protein: CASSLGGQIREPQHF; clone size: .; D gene: TRBD1; V gene: TRBV7-9; J gene: TRBJ1-5
CDR3 DNA: TGTGCCAGCACGCAGGGAGGTTCGAGGTATGGCTACACCTTC; CDR3 protein: CASTQGGSRYGYTF; clone size: .; D gene: .; V gene: TRBV6-6; J gene: TRBJ1-2
CDR3 DNA: TGTGCCAGCAGCATAGTCGTCGGGAGCCGTGGGGCCGGGGAGCTGTTTTTT; CDR3 protein: CASSIVVGSRGAGELFF; clone size: .; D gene: .; V gene: TRBV7-8; J gene: TRBJ2-2
CDR3 DNA: TGCGCCAGCAGCTTGGCTGAAGGGGATGGGTATGGCTACACCTTC; CDR3 protein: CASSLAEGDGYGYTF; clone size: .; D gene: .; V gene: TRBV5-1; J gene: TRBJ1-2
CDR3 DNA: TGTGCCAGCAGCTTCTCCGGGACAGTCGACGAGCAGTACTTC; CDR3 protein: CASSFSGTVDEQYF; clone size: .; D gene: TRBD1; V gene: TRBV5-6; J gene: TRBJ2-7
CDR3 DNA: TGTGCCAGCAGTGTTCACAGGGACTACAATGAGCAGTTCTTC; CDR3 protein: CASSVHRDYNEQFF; clone size: .; D gene: .; V gene: TRBV6-4; J gene: TRBJ2-1
CDR3 DNA: TGTGCCAGCAGCCGACGGCCCAGGGCTCCCTACGAGCAGTACTTC; CDR3 protein: CASSRRPRAPYEQYF; clone size: once; D gene: .; V gene: TRBV13; J gene: TRBJ2-7
CDR3 DNA: TGTGCCAGCAGTCCTTGGGGGTACCGGGACAGGGACTACGAGCAGTACTTC; CDR3 protein: CASSPWGYRDRDYEQYF; clone size: .; D gene: TRBD1; V gene: TRBV27; J gene: TRBJ2-7
CDR3 DNA: TGTGCCAGCAGGCCCCTAGCGGCCCCTGGGAGCAATGAGCAGTTCTTC; CDR3 protein: CASRPLAAPGSNEQFF; clone size: .; D gene: .; V gene: TRBV21-1; J gene: TRBJ2-1
CDR3 DNA: TGTGCCAGTAGTCCGCGACAGCTTCCTGGCGGCTACACCTTC; CDR3 protein: CASSPRQLPGGYTF; clone size: .; D gene: .; V gene: TRBV19; J gene: TRBJ1-2
CDR3 DNA: TGTGCCAGCAGTGCGCCAGGGGGCCGGATTGGTACGCAGTATTTT; CDR3 protein: CASSAPGGRIGTQYF; clone size: .; D gene: TRBD1; V gene: TRBV25-1; J gene: TRBJ2-3
CDR3 DNA: TGCGCCAGCAGCCAAGTTGCGGGAGTGGTCCCCTACGAGCAGTACTTC; CDR3 protein: CASSQVAGVVPYEQYF; clone size: .; D gene: TRBD2; V gene: TRBV4-3; J gene: TRBJ2-7
CDR3 DNA: TGTGCCAGCAGGGGTCCGGGACAGGGGTCCTTAGCTGGGGCCAACGTCCTGACTTTC; CDR3 protein: CASRGPGQGSLAGANVLTF; clone size: .; D gene: TRBD1; V gene: TRBV27; J gene: TRBJ2-6
CDR3 DNA: TGTGCCAGCAGTGACCGGGGGAGTGGGACTGAAGCTTTCTTT; CDR3 protein: CASSDRGSGTEAFF; clone size: .; D gene: .; V gene: TRBV6-1; J gene: TRBJ1-1
CDR3 DNA: TGTGCCAGCAGTTTAACGGGACTAGCCCTCTACAATGAGCAGTTCTTC; CDR3 protein: CASSLTGLALYNEQFF; clone size: few; D gene: TRBD2; V gene: TRBV27; J gene: TRBJ2-1
CDR3 DNA: TGTGCCAGCAGCAAAGGGACATCTAACTATGGCTACACCTTC; CDR3 protein: CASSKGTSNYGYTF; clone size: .; D gene: .; V gene: TRBV7-2; J gene: TRBJ1-2
CDR3 DNA: TGTGCCAGCAGATCGACTAGCGGGACATACAATGAGCAGTTCTTC; CDR3 protein: CASRSTSGTYNEQFF; clone size: .; D gene: TRBD2; V gene: TRBV2; J gene: TRBJ2-1
CDR3 DNA: TGTGCCAGCAGTTATCAGGGGGGGAACACTGAAGCTTTCTTT; CDR3 protein: CASSYQGGNTEAFF; clone size: .; D gene: TRBD1; V gene: TRBV6-6; J gene: TRBJ1-1
CDR3 DNA: TGTGCCAGCAGCGTAGAGGCCATAAGGGGTGGAAACACCATATATTTT; CDR3 protein: CASSVEAIRGGNTIYF; clone size: .; D gene: .; V gene: TRBV9; J gene: TRBJ1-3
CDR3 DNA: TGTGCCAGCAGCCGCCGGGACAGGGACGGCGAGCAGTACTTC; CDR3 protein: CASSRRDRDGEQYF; clone size: .; D gene: TRBD1; V gene: TRBV11-2; J gene: TRBJ2-7
CDR3 DNA: TGTGCCAGTAGTATTACAGCTTATGGCTACACCTTC; CDR3 protein: CASSITAYGYTF; clone size: .; D gene: .; V gene: TRBV19; J gene: TRBJ1-2
CDR3 DNA: TGTGCGGCGACAGGGACGGAACAGCCCCAGCATTTT; CDR3 protein: CAATGTEQPQHF; clone size: .; D gene: TRBD1; V gene: TRBV28; J gene: TRBJ1-5
CDR3 DNA: TGTGCCAGCAGTGAAAGGGACAGGGCTTCCTACGAGCAGTACTTC; CDR3 protein: CASSERDRASYEQYF; clone size: .; D gene: TRBD1; V gene: TRBV6-1; J gene: TRBJ2-7
CDR3 DNA: TGCGCCAGCAGCCCCCCGGGCAGGGGGCAAGAGACCCAGTACTTC; CDR3 protein: CASSPPGRGQETQYF; clone size: .; D gene: TRBD1; V gene: TRBV5-1; J gene: TRBJ2-5
CDR3 DNA: TGTGCCACCAGCAGAGATTGGCGGGGCAATCAGCCCCAGCATTTT; CDR3 protein: CATSRDWRGNQPQHF; clone size: .; D gene: .; V gene: TRBV15; J gene: TRBJ1-5